This T cell receptor (beta chain) appears in the sequencing data of a study of cytomegalovirus exposure and HLA in healthy donors (dated by TCRdb to about 2017). A note on the overall study: An earlier analysis of some 550 of the donors reported 276 Gb of sequence data and around 110 million unique TCR beta sequences from around 200 million T cells. The study aimed to test whether signatures of past pathogen exposure could be identified by cataloging public T cell receptors. A later analysis re-examined previously published TCR beta repertoires from about 670 donors and added high-resolution HLA genotyping to investigate patterns of TCR occurrence. To predict cytomegalovirus infection status, the study combined high-throughput TCR immunosequencing, statistical association of individual TCRs with disease status, and machine learning. Rather than using new phenotypic data, the later analysis identified candidate immune exposures from TCR beta sequences and from how often those sequences occurred across donors. Donor age, sex, ethnicity and CMV serostatus were collected together with the repertoire data. In addition to the first cohort of around 670 subjects, a separate validation cohort of 120 different subjects was used. Genome-wide SNP genotypes for about 65% of the 666 donors were used in a later genetic analysis, which treated that subset as a discovery cohort. Every discovery cohort repertoire had been produced on one sequencing platform. To decide whether each TCR beta V gene segment behaved as functional or pseudogenic, an earlier analysis of fewer than 750 of the donors relied on high-throughput TCR beta sequencing. An early release covering roughly 640 HLA-typed donors comprised about 300 gigabases of sequencing data and 85 million or so unique TCR sequences. The T cell repertoires of around 730 subjects were profiled by immunosequencing and related to cytomegalovirus serostatus. Roughly 5 DR-DQ haplotypes were treated as single units for association and clustering because of strong linkage in the cohort. Of the 300 to 400 genotyped donors, about 84% fell in the genetic ancestry cluster associated with self-reported Caucasian donors. Among approximately 370 genotyped donors of the cohort, an average of roughly 230,000 unique TCR beta nucleotide sequences was sequenced per donor, of which roughly 18% were non-productive. Typing coverage varied by locus: roughly 629-630 donors for A, B, C, DRB1 and DQB1; roughly 560 for DQA1; approximately 610 for DPA1; fewer than 480 for DPB1. Class I and class II HLA loci were covered by the typing at four-digit resolution. Here is what the overall study found, with its caveats: Specific HLA alleles were associated with roughly 17,000 TCR beta sequences at a false discovery rate of 0.05 in a later analysis. When HLA alleles, especially DR and DQ, strongly co-occurred, TCR associations were difficult to assign to individual alleles. It was suggested by the authors that the approach could potentially be generalized to other disease states and immunological phenotypes. In this cohort, only TCR beta chains were sequenced, and detectable features were limited by the absence of alpha or paired-chain data. In a later analysis, most CMV-associated TCR beta chains were found to appear HLA-restricted, with HLA associations seemingly driven largely by CMV exposure. A later analysis found that HLA-associated TCR beta chains were more clonally expanded and had lower generation probabilities than equally common non-associated chains. The only immune exposure information available for the cohort was CMV serostatus. The earlier analysis of 587 of the donors excluded approximately 17 rarely observed V segments, including chromosome 9 orphons, because counts were too low. Because the 87-base-pair reads could not distinguish some IMGT-functional V segments, including TRBV6-2 and TRBV6-3, those segments were excluded. Correlated functional status among segregating V segments might reflect linkage disequilibrium, but an unknown experimental factor could not be ruled out. Sequencing depth was assumed to be roughly uniform across donors in the presence/absence analyses, though that assumption may not hold. The study listed 150 to 200 TCR beta chains as associated with cytomegalovirus. In both the original and validation cohorts, the classifier was reported to diagnose cytomegalovirus status with high specificity and sensitivity. Because some donors lacked HLA typing at each locus, the association tests relied only on the typed subset. In a later analysis, the rate of TCR association differed among HLA loci, with DRB1 alleles having the most associated TCRs and HLA-C alleles having the fewest. Most TCR sequences were seen in very few donors, while some public TCRs were found in many individuals. In a later analysis, several top co-occurrence clusters were reported to appear linked to parvovirus B19, influenza, CMV and Epstein-Barr virus. V-gene and J-gene trimming of TCR beta chains was associated with a missense DCLRE1C variant in a later genetic analysis, and the association was replicated in an independent cohort. The sequencing pipeline was judged likely to have produced a cluster of highly shared sequence variants as a technical artifact. In vitro tests confirmed that a few of the cytomegalovirus-associated TCR beta chains recognize cytomegalovirus antigens. A further reported finding was that TCR beta sequences accurately predicted the HLA-A and HLA-B alleles for most subjects in the first cohort. Broadly in line with IMGT annotations, most TCR beta V segments showed up in productive rearrangements about 90% or about 30% of the time in an earlier analysis of about 500 of the donors. According to a later genetic analysis, donors in an Asian-associated ancestry cluster had fewer N-insertions in productive TCRs than the approximately 670-donor mean.

Concerning this clone itself: Its cognate antigen has yet to be identified. Base qualities are not at hand, and no much larger clone is one base apart.

The library was made by the immunoSEQ multiplex PCR assay. A mixture of 60 forward primers for TCR Vbeta segments and 13 reverse primers for TCR Jbeta segments was used in the multiplex PCR. Amplification of the CDR3 region of rearranged TCR beta genes was performed with a multiplex PCR assay on genomic DNA. The amplified TCR beta libraries were sequenced on the Illumina HiSeq System as 87-base-pair reads. The published analysis was carried out like this. A later analysis tallied roughly 80 million unique TCR beta chains across the 600 to 700 repertoires, and around 12 million of those chains were shared by two or more donors. To remove PCR and sequencing errors, raw reads were error-corrected and collapsed into unique sequences using a nearest-neighbor algorithm that merged closely related sequences. To assign V, D and J gene segments, CDR3 sequences were aligned to IMGT reference sequences. Each retained sequence needed at least a six-nucleotide match to both a V gene segment and a J gene segment. A rearrangement counted as productive if the CDR3 had no stop codons and remained in frame with V and J, and every other rearrangement counted as non-productive. CDR3 was defined according to IMGT convention as the region running from the second conserved V-encoded cysteine to the conserved J-encoded phenylalanine. Sequences without an unambiguous match to a single V gene segment were excluded from the earlier analysis of several hundred of the donors. An earlier analysis of a few hundred of the donors classified V segments as functional when productive rearrangements were above 56.7% and as segregating when the standard deviation between donors was above 5%. A statistical classification framework was built for diagnosing cytomegalovirus status from the catalog of TCR beta chain sequences. In a later analysis, V and J genes were assigned by comparing TCR nucleotide sequences against IMGT/GENE-DB human TR gene sequences. Using the TCRdist pipeline, a later analysis assigned CDR3 sequences along with most-parsimonious VDJ recombination scenarios. In a later analysis, every TCR beta chain was defined by the combination of its CDR3 amino acid sequence and its V-gene family, and reads without a unique V-gene family were dropped. In a later analysis, several hundred highly shared, low-generation-probability nucleotide sequences were removed to address suspected cross-contamination and a sequencing artifact. In a later analysis, a clonal expansion index for each public chain was calculated from normalized within-repertoire ranks of inferred template counts. Generation probabilities in a later analysis came from a VDJ recombination model fitted to out-of-frame rearrangements, and those results were checked against IGoR. In a later analysis, TCR-TCR, TCR-HLA and TCR-CMV co-occurrence was scored with hypergeometric tests, and a repertoire-size bias correction was applied to TCR pairs. False discovery rates were estimated in a later analysis by permuting HLA or CMV assignments 20 times. In a later analysis, co-occurring TCRs were grouped using DBSCAN, and TCRdist sequence similarity was added for clustering within HLA-allele-positive subsets. For co-occurrence clustering, repertoires with fewer than 30,000 or more than 120,000 public chains were excluded, along with about five repertoires with anomalous nucleotide sharing. Drawn from immuneACCESS, this table holds only the in-frame rearrangements with V and J called that TCRdb kept. Clones are partly lost; checked studies trace under half to an unresolved V gene and leave the rest unexplained. The DNA gave D and trimming, while V, J and clone size come from that table. In all, the sample holds 150,000 to 200,000 clones, and 78% of those were seen once. Under 7% of the sample is taken by the ten largest.

Clipping removes 7 bases from V and 7 bases from J, with 7 as the unmatched junction base count. The germline V gene gives CDR1 as MNHNS and CDR2 as SASEGT. Taken from cysteine to phenylalanine, the CDR3 has 13 residues. Kept here is only the CDR3 DNA, which spans 39 bases and is read in frame from base 1. The cohort was made up of about 610 healthy bone marrow donors. Cohort members were all nominally healthy when sampled, although unrecorded immune exposures were likely present. The donor tested CMV seropositive, placing the donor among the 289 seropositive members of the cohort. Each donor provided a peripheral blood sample, and peripheral blood mononuclear cells were used for TCR beta sequencing. Genomic DNA was extracted from the blood cell samples with the Qiagen DNeasy Blood Extraction Kit.

What was sequenced was PBMCs. The V and J segments used are TRBV6-1 and TRBJ1-2, and 9 junctional nucleotides match TRBD1. The sequence came from a woman aged 25-40 years in good health and CMV-seropositive. The CDR3: CASITGGAVGYTF. The DNA sequence follows: TGTGCCAGCATTACAGGGGGCGCAGTTGGCTACACCTTC.